Listed here are 19 T cell receptor beta chains from one sample, sequenced in a study of cytomegalovirus exposure and HLA in healthy donors. PCR primers comprised 60 Vbeta and 13 Jbeta primers. Some clones are missing from TCRdb's copy, which holds only in-frame ones; the method was immunoSEQ multiplex PCR. The sample contains about 130,000 clones, about four fifths of which appear only once. Material: PBMCs. All receptors come from a male donor in good health and CMV-seropositive.

V and J are TRBV6-5 and TRBJ2-1; TRBD1 is a possible D gene (6 bases). V lost 6 bases, J lost 2 bases, and 14 bases lay in between. This CDR3 has 15 residues. The germline V gene has CDR1 MNHEY and CDR2 SVGAGI. The CDR3 DNA follows: TGTGCCAGCAGGACTACAGGGAGCGCCTACAATGAGCAGTTCTTC. It encodes CASRTTGSAYNEQFF.

This clone was seen a single time. The chain combines TRBV5-3 with TRBJ1-1; 11 positions match TRBD1. TRBV5-3 is designated an ORF whose function remains uncertain. The CDR3 runs 16 residues. V was clipped by 5 bases and J by 1 base; unmatched bases: 7. The CDR3 DNA is TGTGCCAGAAGGGACGGGACAGGGGGTAGGAACACTGAAGCTTTCTTT. Translation gives CARRDGTGGRNTEAFF.

In DNA, the CDR3 is TGTGCCAGTAGTGATCCAGGGACAGCATATCAGCCCCAGCATTTT. Its translation is CASSDPGTAYQPQHF. The chain joins TRBV19 to TRBJ1-5, with 7 bases fitting TRBD1. This CDR3 has 15 amino acids. After removal of 5 bases from V and 5 bases from J, the junction contained 9 bases not matched to a gene. The V gene's germline CDR1 is LNHDA and CDR2 SQIVND (reference sequence).

The V call is TRBV30, the J call TRBJ1-2; unclear D gene. V was trimmed by 5 bases and J by 4 bases, leaving 17 bases between them. This CDR3 spans 14 amino acids. Germline-derived CDR1 and CDR2 are GTSNPN and SVGIG (reference sequence). This chain's CDR3 is CAWVSGSSPYGYTF. The CDR3 region has the DNA TGTGCCTGGGTCTCCGGGAGTTCTCCCTATGGCTACACCTTC.

This clone appeared once. The CDR3 loop reads CASSDPRQFSTGELFF. The CDR3 DNA sequence: TGTGCCAGCAGCGACCCACGACAGTTCAGCACCGGGGAGCTGTTTTTT. This chain joins TRBV9 and TRBJ2-2; perhaps TRBD1 as D (5 bases). Germline V gene lookup returns CDR1 SGDLS and CDR2 YYNGEE. The V and J ends lost 3 bases and 4 bases respectively, with 16 bases between them. The CDR3 consists of 16 residues.

The chain joins TRBV5-1 to TRBJ2-1; D unclear. Trimming stripped 0 bases from V and 5 bases from J, with 6 bases between. The V gene's germline CDR1 is SGHRS and CDR2 YFSETQ. This CDR3 has 13 residues. The CDR3 nucleotides read TGCGCCAGCAGCTTGGCTAACCACAATGAGCAGTTCTTC. It is translated as CASSLANHNEQFF.

The chain recombines TRBV7-8 with TRBJ2-3; the D gene is possibly TRBD2 (5 bases). Germline assignment: CDR1 SGHVS and CDR2 FQNEAQ. There are 21 residues in the CDR3. V was clipped by 5 bases and J by 5 bases, with 35 bases between them. CDR3 in DNA: TGTGCCAGCAGCCCCCACTTGTTGGGGAGTAGGATAGGTCAAGTAAGAGATACGCAGTATTTT. The encoded protein is CASSPHLLGSRIGQVRDTQYF.

CDR3 bases: TGTGCCAGCAGTTTGGTAACGAGCGGTGAGCAGTTCTTC. It specifies CASSLVTSGEQFF. V gene TRBV27 combines with J gene TRBJ2-1; a weak D match, TRBD2 (5 bases). CDR1 is MNHEY and CDR2 is SMNVEV in the germline V gene (reference sequence). V lost 3 bases and J 9 bases, leaving 12 bases between the germline ends. This CDR3 comprises 13 residues.

The chain has TRBV5-1 and TRBJ1-5; D is possibly TRBD1 (6 bases). Germline loops: CDR1 SGHRS, CDR2 YFSETQ. This CDR3 has 14 residues. Trimming took 4 bases from V and 1 from J, leaving 9 bases between them. The DNA for the CDR3 is TGCGCCAGCAGCCCCGGACAGAGCAATCAGCCCCAGCATTTT. Translating it yields CASSPGQSNQPQHF.

The V gene is TRBV5-6, the J gene TRBJ2-5; a possible D gene is TRBD1 (6 bases). Germline CDR1 is SGHDT and CDR2 is YYEEEE. Trimming left V 4 bases short and J 4 bases short, with 14 bases between. This CDR3 is 14 amino acids long. CDR3 nucleotides: TGTGCCAGCAGCGGTCAACAGGGACGAGAGACCCAGTACTTC. This gives the protein CASSGQQGRETQYF.

The chain employs TRBV7-8 and TRBJ2-1; 9 nucleotides match TRBD2. Germline V gene data show CDR1 as SGHVS and CDR2 as FQNEAQ. The CDR3 extends over 18 amino acids. V trimming: 3 bases; J trimming: 2 bases; junction bases outside the gene matches: 11. The CDR3 sequence is CASSFGTSRSSPYNEQFF. In DNA, the CDR3 is TGTGCCAGCAGCTTTGGGACTAGCAGGAGCTCACCCTACAATGAGCAGTTCTTC. The full variable domain, with the rest looked up from reference TRBV7-8 and TRBJ2-1, is GAGVSQSPRYKVAKRGQDVALRCDPISGHVSLFWYQQALGQGPEFLTYFQNEAQLDKSGLPSDRFFAERPEGSVSTLKIQRTQQEDSAVYLCASSFGTSRSSPYNEQFFGPGTRLTVL.

The V and J genes are TRBV19 and TRBJ2-1, with 9 bases lining up with TRBD2. V lost 6 bases and J lost 7; bases outside the gene matches: 10. The germline V gene encodes CDR1 LNHDA and CDR2 SQIVND (reference sequence). This CDR3 has 15 amino acids. The CDR3 protein is CASSLTSGTLNEQFF. The CDR3 DNA follows: TGTGCCAGTAGCCTGACTAGCGGTACCCTTAATGAGCAGTTCTTC.

This clone was detected only a few times. CDR3: CASSHGAGYEQYF. Here the CDR3 DNA reads TGTGCCAGCAGCCATGGAGCGGGATACGAGCAGTACTTC. The chain carries TRBV7-3 and TRBJ2-7, with 7 nucleotides matching TRBD2. The CDR3 has 13 residues. With V trimmed by 5 bases and J by 4 bases, 5 bases remained unmatched. The germline V gene encodes CDR1 SGHTA and CDR2 FQGTGA.

About this clone: The identical CDR3 is also encoded by other nucleotide sequences in the sample. The V gene is TRBV9, the J gene TRBJ1-2; TRBD1 might be the D (5 bases). V was clipped by 0 bases and J by 1 base, with 10 bases between them. Germline V gene sequence: CDR1 SGDLS, CDR2 YYNGEE. The CDR3 has 15 amino acids. The CDR3: CASSVESGLNYGYTF. The DNA of the CDR3 is TGTGCCAGCAGCGTAGAATCAGGGCTTAACTATGGCTACACCTTC.

The J gene is TRBJ2-2, the V gene TRBV7-9; 7 positions match TRBD1. The CDR3 spans 16 residues. The ends lost 6 bases at V and 4 bases at J; junction bases unmatched: 11. Germline values: CDR1 SEHNR, CDR2 FQNEAQ (reference sequence). The CDR3 nucleotides read TGTGCCAGCAGGAGATCCGGGGACAGAGTCACCGGGGAGCTGTTTTTT. Encoded protein: CASRRSGDRVTGELFF. Supplemented by reference TRBV7-9 and TRBJ2-2, the full variable domain reads DTGVSQNPRHKITKRGQNVTFRCDPISEHNRLYWYRQTLGQGPEFLTYFQNEAQLEKSRLLSDRFSAERPKGSFSTLEIQRTEQGDSAMYLCASRRSGDRVTGELFFGEGSRLTVL.

This chain joins TRBV11-2 and TRBJ2-7; TRBD1 agrees at 8 bases. CDR3 length: 17 amino acids. With 3 bases clipped from V and 4 bases from J, the junction kept 14 bases outside the gene matches. Germline-derived CDR1 and CDR2 are SGHAT and FQNNGV. In nucleotides, the CDR3 is TGTGCCAGCAGCTTGTGGGCCTCGGGGGACAGGCGTTACGAGCAGTACTTC. It is translated as CASSLWASGDRRYEQYF.

This clone was seen more than once but under ten times. This chain uses TRBV5-8 with TRBJ2-3; TRBD2 matches 7 bases. CDR1 and CDR2 (germline): SGHTS, YDEGEE. The V segment lost 3 bases and the J segment 1 base; nucleotides outside the gene matches: 2. The CDR3 covers 14 residues. The DNA of the CDR3 is TGTGCCAGCAGCTCCGGACTAGGCACAGATACGCAGTATTTT. Translation gives CASSSGLGTDTQYF.

In this sample, this clone turned up a few times. This sequence joins TRBV6-6 and TRBJ1-2; tentatively, D is TRBD1 (6 bases). From germline, CDR1 is MNHNY and CDR2 SVGAGI (reference sequence). The CDR3 is made up of 14 amino acids. V dropped 4 bases and J dropped 3 bases, with 12 bases sitting between them. This CDR3 is CASSSPGQYYGYTF. The CDR3 nucleotides read TGTGCCAGCAGTTCCCCCGGACAGTACTATGGCTACACCTTC.

This clone has a single count. V and J are TRBV2 and TRBJ1-4; tentatively, D is TRBD1 (5 bases). V lost 11 bases, J lost 8 bases, and 18 bases lay in between. The CDR3 spans 13 residues. The germline V gene has CDR1 SNHLY and CDR2 FYNNEI. CDR3 sequence: CAGGLVKGEKLFF. The CDR3 coding sequence is TGTGCCGGGGGACTCGTGAAGGGAGAAAAACTGTTTTTT.